What follows are 10 T cell receptor beta chains derived from one specimen sequenced in a study of shared clonotypes between healthy human individuals. Measured with immunoSEQ multiplex PCR; TCRdb has only the in-frame clones, and not every one. The repertoire includes some 2.4 million clones, more than 85% of them detected once, and about 0.38% sits in the top ten. Sequenced input: naive CD4+ T cells from PBMCs. Subset defined: CD45RA+ positively selected. The source of these receptors is a man between 18 and 29 years old in good health. Some clones in this sample may be carry-over from other donors' samples.

The genes are TRBV5-1 and TRBJ1-3, with D possibly TRBD1 on 5 matching bases. CDR1 and CDR2 from the germline V gene are SGHRS and YFSETQ. The CDR3 consists of 16 residues. The V end was cut by 0 bases, the J end by 1 base, with 11 bases between. CDR3 in amino acids: CASSLEYQGSGNTIYF. CDR3 sequence (DNA): TGCGCCAGCAGCTTGGAGTATCAGGGTTCTGGAAACACCATATATTTT.

The gene calls are TRBV18 and TRBJ1-4; possibly TRBD1 for D (6 bases). CDR1 is KGHSH and CDR2 is LQKENI in the germline V gene. This CDR3 has 16 residues. Trimming left V 6 bases short and J 3 bases short, with 17 bases between. CDR3 protein: CASSPAAGQANEKLFF. In DNA form, the CDR3 reads TGTGCCAGCTCCCCCGCCGCGGGACAAGCTAATGAAAAACTGTTTTTT. Complete variable domain (other parts from reference TRBV18 and TRBJ1-4): NAGVMQNPRHLVRRRGQEARLRCSPMKGHSHVYWYRQLPEEGLKFMVYLQKENIIDESGMPKERFSAEFPKEGPSILRIQQVVRGDSAAYFCASSPAAGQANEKLFFGSGTQLSVL.

This rearrangement joins TRBV9 to TRBJ1-1; weak D call: TRBD1 (6 bases). CDR1 SGDLS and CDR2 YYNGEE come from the germline V gene. The CDR3 loop spans 15 amino acids. V shed 4 bases and J shed 3 bases, with 16 bases lying between them. The CDR3 spells CASSIREGGDTEAFF. The DNA for the CDR3 is TGTGCCAGCAGCATCCGGGAGGGGGGTGACACTGAAGCTTTCTTT.

The rearrangement links TRBV29-1 to TRBJ2-5; the D gene could be TRBD1 or TRBD2 (6 bases each). The CDR3 runs 12 residues. V was pared by 7 bases and J by 4 bases, with 13 bases between. Germline lookup yields CDR1 SQVTM and CDR2 ANQGSEA. CDR3 residues: CSGRTAGETQYF. For the CDR3, the DNA is TGCAGCGGAAGGACAGCGGGAGAGACCCAGTACTTC.

This clone has more than one count but fewer than ten. The rearrangement joins TRBV7-9 to TRBJ1-1; D uncertain. The CDR3 is 13 residues long. V was clipped by 5 bases and J by 1 base, with 8 bases between them. Germline CDR1 reads SEHNR; CDR2 reads FQNEAQ (reference sequence). The CDR3 nucleotides read TGTGCCAGCAGCCACACAGAGAACACTGAAGCTTTCTTT. Its protein is CASSHTENTEAFF. Drawing the rest from reference TRBV7-9 and TRBJ1-1, the complete variable domain is DTGVSQNPRHKITKRGQNVTFRCDPISEHNRLYWYRQTLGQGPEFLTYFQNEAQLEKSRLLSDRFSAERPKGSFSTLEIQRTEQGDSAMYLCASSHTENTEAFFGQGTRLTVV.

This rearrangement joins TRBV7-2 to TRBJ2-5; no firm D call. V was clipped by 2 bases and J by 0 bases, with 10 bases between them. Germline CDR1 and CDR2: SGHTA and FQGNSA. The CDR3 runs to 15 residues. CDR3 nucleotides: TGTGCCAGCAGCTTATTGGCCCAGAACCAAGAGACCCAGTACTTC. Protein product: CASSLLAQNQETQYF.

The chain has TRBV4-1 and TRBJ1-2; the match to TRBD1 covers 8 bases. Germline lookup yields CDR1 MGHRA and CDR2 YSYEKL. J was trimmed by 2 bases and V by 6 bases; bases with no gene match: 2. CDR3 size: 13 residues. DNA of the CDR3: TGCGCCAGCAGTCGACAGGGGAACTATGGCTACACCTTC. This encodes CASSRQGNYGYTF.

The rearrangement links TRBV19 to TRBJ1-2; D may be TRBD1 (6 bases). V dropped 5 bases and J dropped 3 bases, with 16 bases sitting between them. This CDR3 region has 15 residues. CDR1 and CDR2 from the germline V gene are LNHDA and SQIVND (reference sequence). This chain's CDR3 is CASSPMGSGDYGYTF. Here the CDR3 DNA reads TGTGCCAGTAGTCCGATGGGGTCAGGGGACTATGGCTACACCTTC.

A word on this clone: Other DNA sequences in the same sample also yield this CDR3. The chain uses TRBV7-3 and TRBJ1-1; D remains unclear. The germline V and J ends were trimmed by 5 bases and 1 base, with 8 bases remaining between them. CDR1 and CDR2 from the germline V gene are SGHTA and FQGTGA. This CDR3 is built from 13 residues. The CDR3 sequence is CASSTGRNTEAFF. CDR3 in DNA: TGTGCCAGCAGCACCGGGAGGAACACTGAAGCTTTCTTT.

The V call is TRBV5-1, the J call TRBJ2-7; 7 nucleotides match TRBD2. Germline V CDR1 and CDR2: SGHRS, YFSETQ. With 6 bases clipped from V and 7 bases from J, the junction kept 16 bases outside the gene matches. CDR3 size: 15 residues. This chain's CDR3 is CASNTDPGTTSEQYF. The CDR3, as DNA: TGCGCCAGCAATACGGACCCCGGGACTACTTCGGAGCAGTACTTC.